The text below deals with one T cell receptor beta chain. Original handling: Reference gene primers were amplified, and this amplification served to estimate nucleated cell counts. Only in-frame clones appear in the TCRdb table, and some are missing; sequencing was by immunoSEQ multiplex PCR. D and trimming were read from the DNA, whereas the V and J calls and clone size are those reported in that table. The sample lists under 200,000 clones; around three quarters were seen once. Germline lookup yields CDR1 MDHEN and CDR2 SYDVKM. The CDR3 length is 16 residues. Trimming cost V 5 bases and J 6 bases; bases outside gene matches: 9. The data belong to a study of blood T cell repertoires in COVID-19. Study details: Sources were T cells, B-cell-depleted T cells, or PBMCs; the material itself was cDNA or gDNA.

The source is an older man with active or convalescent COVID-19. This chain connects TRBV28 to TRBJ1-6; 8 bases line up with TRBD1. Source material: peripheral blood. The CDR3 DNA follows: TGTGCCAGCAGTCCCTCCCAGGGACAGGTTAATTCACCCCTCCACTTT. It is translated as CASSPSQGQVNSPLHF.